These 13 T cell receptor beta chains came from one sample sequenced in a study of T cell repertoires in cytomegalovirus infection. TCRdb reprocessed the reads via MiXCR and lists one record per CDR3 protein. The sample yields roughly 230,000 distinct CDR3 sequences, 17% seen once. The sample taken for sequencing was CD8+ T cells from PBMCs. The receptors originated from a human donor in good health (CMV status not recorded). Some clones in this sample may be carry-over from other donors' samples.

This sequence joins TRBV10-3 and TRBJ1-2; D call uncertain. Germline lookup yields CDR1 ENHRY and CDR2 SYGVKD. The length of the CDR3 is 14 residues. V was trimmed by 3 bases and J by 4 bases, leaving 12 bases between them. CDR3: CAISDPDLGYGYTF. The CDR3 coding sequence is TGTGCCATCAGTGACCCAGACCTTGGCTATGGCTACACCTTC.

This clonotype came up many times. The rearrangement uses TRBV7-2 and TRBJ2-3, with TRBD2 matching over 10 bases. The germline V gene has CDR1 SGHTA and CDR2 FQGNSA. This CDR3 comprises 15 residues. Losses at the gene ends were 3 bases for V and 4 bases for J; bases not matched to a gene: 4. The CDR3 DNA sequence: TGTGCCAGCAGCTTCGAGCGGGGGGGCCCAGATACGCAGTATTTT. Amino acid sequence: CASSFERGGPDTQYF.

This clonotype was observed many times. This sequence joins TRBV6-6 and TRBJ1-6, with D hard to call. V was cut by 0 bases and J by 4 bases, with 7 bases left in between. Germline values: CDR1 MNHNY, CDR2 SVGAGI (reference sequence). The CDR3 runs to 15 residues. For the CDR3, the DNA is TGTGCCAGCAGTTACTCGAGAGAGTATAATTCACCCCTCCACTTT. Its protein product is CASSYSREYNSPLHF.

As regards this clonotype: The junction departs from the called germline gene at one end, perhaps through a read error. The CDR3 sequence is CASRHMTSRVDGLSHIDEQFF. CDR3 nucleotides: TGCGCCAGCCGCCATATGACCAGCAGGGTGGACGGTCTCTCTCATATCGATGAGCAGTTCTTC. The chain links TRBV4-1 to TRBJ2-1, with a weak D call TRBD1 (5 bases). This CDR3 has 21 amino acids. Germline assignment: CDR1 MGHRA and CDR2 YSYEKL.

This clonotype was seen ten or more times. J is TRBJ2-5 and V is TRBV7-8, with D perhaps TRBD2 (5 bases). V lost 4 bases and J 6 bases, leaving 21 bases between the germline ends. The CDR3 contains 16 residues. Germline V gene data show CDR1 as SGHVS and CDR2 as FQNEAQ. CDR3 in amino acids: CASSSLGENPPQTQYF. Here the CDR3 DNA reads TGTGCCAGCAGCTCCCTCGGGGAAAACCCTCCGCAGACCCAGTACTTC.

J is TRBJ1-4 and V is TRBV5-5; D unclear. This CDR3 spans 17 amino acids. CDR1 and CDR2 from the germline V gene are SGHKS and YYEKEE (reference sequence). With 4 bases removed from V and 6 bases from J, the gap between germline ends came to 22 bases. This CDR3 reads CASSRSDGFRGYEKLFF. For the CDR3, the DNA is TGTGCCAGCAGCCGCTCTGATGGGTTTCGAGGATATGAAAAACTGTTTTTT.

This clonotype showed up many times. The rearrangement links TRBV7-2 to TRBJ2-1, with D tentatively TRBD2 (5 bases). Germline V lookup: CDR1 SGHTA, CDR2 FQGNSA. The CDR3 has 15 residues. V gave up 5 bases and J gave up 3 bases, with 14 bases separating them. The CDR3 here is CASSLLPGGYNEQFF. The CDR3 region has the DNA TGTGCCAGCAGCCTACTTCCTGGAGGCTACAATGAGCAGTTCTTC.

This clonotype was observed a handful of times. This chain links TRBV11-2 with TRBJ2-5; 7 positions agree with TRBD1. The germline gives CDR1 SGHAT, CDR2 FQNNGV. V trimming: 5 bases; J trimming: 3 bases; junction bases outside the gene matches: 6. This CDR3 region has 14 residues. CDR3 DNA: TGTGCCAGCAGCGTTACAGGGGTGGAAGAGACCCAGTACTTC. Its translation: CASSVTGVEETQYF.

The rearrangement joins TRBV7-8 to TRBJ1-1; D is undetermined. Germline V gene data show CDR1 as SGHVS and CDR2 as FQNEAQ. CDR3 length: 15 amino acids. V lost 5 bases to trimming and J lost 1 base, with 14 bases between them. The CDR3 bases are TGTGCCAGCAGCGGCTACAGATTTGGGAACACTGAAGCTTTCTTT. This gives the protein CASSGYRFGNTEAFF.

The rearrangement uses TRBV14 and TRBJ2-1; tentative D call: TRBD1 (5 bases). CDR1 and CDR2 from the germline V gene are SGHDN and FVKESK. V was cut by 2 bases and J by 6 bases, with 17 bases left in between. This CDR3 contains 16 residues. The CDR3: CASSQLMTEMGNEQFF. The CDR3 nucleotides are TGTGCCAGCAGCCAACTCATGACAGAGATGGGCAATGAGCAGTTCTTC.

The genes are TRBV27 and TRBJ1-5; D gene ambiguous. V shed 7 bases and J shed 0 bases, with 13 bases lying between them. Germline CDR1 is MNHEY and CDR2 is SMNVEV (reference sequence). The CDR3 spans 15 residues. The CDR3 here is CASTSDPYSNQPQHF. As DNA, the CDR3 is TGTGCCAGCACTTCTGACCCGTATAGCAATCAGCCCCAGCATTTT.

The chain links TRBV5-1 to TRBJ2-3; D call uncertain. The V gene lost 0 bases and the J gene lost 6 bases, with 17 bases spanning the gap. The CDR3 is 16 amino acids. Germline lookup yields CDR1 SGHRS and CDR2 YFSETQ. CDR3 bases: TGCGCCAGCAGCTTGGCCGGGCCACAGCGTGCCGATACGCAGTATTTT. Translated, it gives CASSLAGPQRADTQYF.

This clonotype has a count of ten or more. The J gene is TRBJ1-5, the V gene TRBV6-5; no clear D. Germline V gene lookup returns CDR1 MNHEY and CDR2 SVGAGI. The CDR3 has 13 residues. Trimming pared 0 bases from V and 4 bases from J, leaving 4 bases between. CDR3 sequence reads: CASSYSLNQPQHF. CDR3 DNA: TGTGCCAGCAGTTACTCCTTAAATCAGCCCCAGCATTTT.